This T cell receptor (beta chain) was retrieved from a study of neurological immune-mediated disorders (dated by TCRdb to between 2018 and 2020). In the study overall: Peripheral blood TCR-beta repertoires from HTLV-I-associated myelopathy (HAM/TSP) patients, multiple sclerosis patients and healthy controls were compared by UMI-based sequencing. The cohort was made up of 68 subjects, consisting of 14 HAM/TSP patients, about 35 multiple sclerosis patients and around 20 healthy controls. Longitudinal samples, technical triplicates and paired sorted CD4+ and CD8+ T-cell subsets, alongside PBMC samples, were included among the roughly 97 TCR-beta libraries.

Broader findings and caveats from the paper: No identical CDR3 amino acid sequences were found to be shared among expanded clones across subjects, suggesting that TCR-beta repertoires were private in all groups. TCR clonal expansion was greatest in HAM/TSP patients and smallest in MS patients, who ranked below even healthy controls.

The healthy controls were volunteers from a blood bank in Maryland, USA. Sorted-subset TCR libraries were prepared from under 1.1 million sorted CD4+ or CD8+ T cells. Peripheral blood was subjected to Ficoll-Hypaque density gradient centrifugation to isolate PBMCs, which were then cryopreserved in liquid nitrogen. Paired sorted CD4+ and CD8+ subsets came from healthy controls, HAM/TSP patients and MS patients. To synthesize cDNA, template-switch 5'RACE was performed with a primer carrying a 10-nucleotide random unique molecular identifier so that each TCR transcript was tagged. Over 180 million TCR-beta sequences, covering 15-18 subjects, were produced in each sequencing run. The RNeasy kit was used for extraction of total RNA. The KAPA Real-time Library Amplification kit was used to amplify TCR-beta VDJ regions with primers targeting the TCR constant region and the 5'RACE anchor. A first PCR added sample indexes and Illumina adaptors, after which a second PCR increased the library yield. The roughly 650 bp TCR product was size-selected on a 2% E-gel SizeSelection system after Ampure bead purification. Library quality was checked on a Bioanalyzer, concentration was measured with Qubit, and libraries were quantified with the Kapa Library Quantification kit before pooling. Libraries were sequenced paired-end 2 x 150 bp on an Illumina HiSeq 2500. To increase sequence diversity, roughly 24-31% phiX was spiked into each library pool. The authors processed their data as follows. Quality-filtered reads were processed with the UMI-based MiGEC pipeline, which removed over 75% of raw TCR sequences during error correction. IMGT germline references were used for alignment of VDJ genes, and clonotypes were defined by a unique CDR3 amino acid sequence together with V-J genes. VDJtools evaluated clonal expansion, Shannon diversity and CDR3 relatedness (CalcPairwiseDistances, ClusterSamples); CLCbio workbench built phylogenetic trees. Expanded clones were defined as having at least 8 unique UMIs, based on coefficient-of-variation modelling across technical triplicates. Starting from the raw public reads, TCRdb applied fastp trimming at Q25, assembled clones with MiXCR and retained in-frame beta chains. Identical CDR3 protein sequences are pooled into one entry, listed with their most common genes and DNA. For this entry, the V and J calls and clone size follow TCRdb and not the study's own pipeline. Within this sample are under 40,000 distinct CDR3 sequences, with 6.5% to 8.5% of them counted one time only. The ten largest clones capture around 5% of the sample.

This clonotype was picked up many times. This clone's antigen is unknown. One base away there is no much larger clone; base qualities are not given. The receptor comes from a man aged 50 to 60 in good health. The sample was CD4+ T cells from blood.

In nucleotides, the sequence is TGCAGTGCTAGAGAGGGGAGCGGGAGACCCCCCTACGAGCAGTACTTC. Its coded protein is CSAREGSGRPPYEQYF. The V gene is TRBV20-1 and the J gene is TRBJ2-7; TRBD2 lines up with 8 middle nucleotides. V has 0 bases trimmed and J has 2 bases trimmed; junction bases matching no gene number 9. The CDR3 has 16 amino acids, counting the end cysteine and phenylalanine. The DNA shown is the 48-base CDR3, in frame from base 1. From the germline V gene (reference sequence), CDR1 is DFQATT and CDR2 is SNEGSKA.